Listed below are T cell receptor beta chains from one sample, sequenced in a study of T cell responses to AZD1222 COVID-19 vaccine. The protocol was immunoSEQ multiplex PCR, while the TCRdb copy is restricted to in-frame clones and leaves out a portion. The sample includes approximately 110,000 clones, roughly nine tenths seen only once; the top ten take around 4%. Material: peripheral blood, obtained on day 0 of AZD1222 vaccination. These receptors originate from an adult in good health. Each CDR3 is given with its conserved first and last residue. D genes are given only for firm matches. Rows may omit the clone size; those that give it use once, few, many or a size class.

CDR3 length | J gene | clone size | D gene | V gene | CDR3 DNA | CDR3 protein
12 | TRBJ2-7 | NA | NA | TRBV2 | TGTGCCAGCACTTCTGAAGGCTACGAGCAGTACTTC | CASTSEGYEQYF
14 | TRBJ2-3 | NA | NA | TRBV2 | TGTGCCAGCAGTGGTGGGCTTGAGACAGATACGCAGTATTTT | CASSGGLETDTQYF
14 | TRBJ2-1 | NA | TRBD2 | TRBV27 | TGTGCCAGCAGCCTAGCGGGGGGGTGGCGTGAGCAGTTCTTC | CASSLAGGWREQFF
15 | TRBJ1-2 | few | TRBD1 | TRBV4-3 | TGCGCCAGCAGCCAGGGGACAGGGGGAAACTATGGCTACACCTTC | CASSQGTGGNYGYTF
14 | TRBJ2-7 | NA | TRBD1 | TRBV18 | TGTGCCAGCTCTACGGGACAGGCGAGCTACGAGCAGTACTTC | CASSTGQASYEQYF
14 | TRBJ2-1 | NA | NA | TRBV14 | TGTGCCAGCAGCCCACGAGCGTGGTTATTCGAGCAGTTCTTC | CASSPRAWLFEQFF
15 | TRBJ2-7 | NA | NA | TRBV5-1 | TGCGCCAGCAGCTTGGATAGGACAGCCTCCTACGAGCAGTACTTC | CASSLDRTASYEQYF
16 | TRBJ2-7 | NA | TRBD2 | TRBV5-5 | TGTGCCAGCAGCGAACTAGCGGGGGGGCACAGAGACGAGCAGTACTTC | CASSELAGGHRDEQYF
14 | TRBJ2-5 | once | NA | TRBV7-7 | TGTGCTAGCAGCTTAGACGCCGGGAAAGAGACCCAGTACTTC | CASSLDAGKETQYF
16 | TRBJ2-4 | NA | NA | TRBV5-5 | TGTGCCAGCGGCCGACTAGGGGGCGCTTTCATGGACATTCAGTACTTC | CASGRLGGAFMDIQYF
14 | TRBJ2-7 | NA | TRBD1 | TRBV6-5 | TGTGCCAGCAGAAGGGACAGGGGAAGATACGAGCAGTACTTC | CASRRDRGRYEQYF
15 | TRBJ1-5 | NA | TRBD1 | TRBV19 | TGTGCCAGTAGTATCCGGACAGGGGGTAATCAGCCCCAGCATTTT | CASSIRTGGNQPQHF
16 | TRBJ2-1 | NA | TRBD2 | TRBV30 | TGTGCCTGGTCCAGGGGTAGCGGGGGGGCCTACAATGAGCAGTTCTTC | CAWSRGSGGAYNEQFF
16 | TRBJ1-4 | once | NA | TRBV6-2/TRBV6-3 | TGTGCCAGCAGTTACTCGCGAGGGGACCGCAATGAAAAACTGTTTTTT | CASSYSRGDRNEKLFF
12 | TRBJ2-5 | NA | NA | TRBV2 | TGTGCCAGCAGAGAGCGCGGAGAGACCCAGTACTTC | CASRERGETQYF
16 | TRBJ2-3 | NA | NA | TRBV7-9 | TGTGCCAGCAGCTTGCGACTAGAGGGCGGCACAGATACGCAGTATTTT | CASSLRLEGGTDTQYF
13 | TRBJ1-2 | NA | TRBD1 | TRBV12-3/TRBV12-4 | TGTGCCAGCAGTGCCGACAGGGTGGGTGGCTACACCTTC | CASSADRVGGYTF
12 | TRBJ2-2 | NA | NA | TRBV28 | TGTGCCAGCAGCTCACCCCTGGGGGAGCTGTTTTTT | CASSSPLGELFF
13 | TRBJ1-1 | NA | TRBD1 | TRBV9 | TGTGCCAGCAGCCAGGGGGTCCTCACTGAAGCTTTCTTT | CASSQGVLTEAFF
15 | TRBJ2-2 | NA | NA | TRBV15 | TGTGCCACCAGCAGAGATTCCGTGAACACCGGGGAGCTGTTTTTT | CATSRDSVNTGELFF
13 | TRBJ1-5 | NA | NA | TRBV28 | TGTGCCAGCAGGGTTTCCGGCAATCAGCCCCAGCATTTT | CASRVSGNQPQHF
15 | TRBJ1-6 | NA | TRBD1 | TRBV14 | TGTGCCAGCAGCAAAAGGACAGGGGGTATATCACCCCTCCACTTT | CASSKRTGGISPLHF
16 | TRBJ2-3 | NA | TRBD2 | TRBV6-6 | TGTGCCAGCAGTTATTGGGCGGGAGGCACCGCAGATACGCAGTATTTT | CASSYWAGGTADTQYF
15 | TRBJ2-5 | NA | TRBD1 | TRBV11-2 | TGTGCCAGCACCGACCCGGACAGGGTGGGGAAGACCCAGTACTTC | CASTDPDRVGKTQYF
15 | TRBJ2-6 | NA | NA | TRBV3-1/TRBV3-2 | TGTGCCAGCAGCCAAGAGGCGTATGGGGCCAACGTCCTGACTTTC | CASSQEAYGANVLTF
15 | TRBJ2-7 | NA | NA | TRBV7-9 | TGTGCCAGCAGCTTAGGGAAGAAGTTGTTCTACGAGCAGTACTTC | CASSLGKKLFYEQYF
16 | TRBJ1-5 | NA | NA | TRBV7-8 | TGTGCCAGCAGCTTAAGGGGAGCCCGGCCATTCCAGCCCCAGCATTTT | CASSLRGARPFQPQHF
14 | TRBJ2-3 | NA | NA | TRBV28 | TGTGCCAGCAGTTTGTCCCGCCGGGGAGATACGCAGTATTTT | CASSLSRRGDTQYF
14 | TRBJ1-6 | NA | NA | TRBV9 | TGTGCCAGCAGCGTAGGTCAGGGTGGTTCACCCCTCCACTTT | CASSVGQGGSPLHF